What follows is one T cell receptor (beta chain) and its context. Clones were read by immunoSEQ multiplex PCR, and TCRdb kept only the in-frame ones, dropping some. The sample includes 200,000 to 250,000 clones, 70% to 90% of them seen just once. The sample belongs to a study of blood T cell repertoires in COVID-19. Germline CDR1 and CDR2: SGHVS and FNYEAQ. Unmatched junction bases numbered 9, after V lost 4 bases and J lost 7 bases. CDR3 length: 15 amino acids. The source of this sequence is a man aged 35-49 years with acute or convalescent COVID-19. The chain employs TRBV7-6 and TRBJ2-7; TRBD2 agrees at 11 bases. The sample consisted of peripheral blood. CDR3 DNA sequence: TGTGCCAGCAGCTCTAGCGGGGGGCCCCTTGGAGAGCAGTACTTC. Its protein is CASSSSGGPLGEQYF.